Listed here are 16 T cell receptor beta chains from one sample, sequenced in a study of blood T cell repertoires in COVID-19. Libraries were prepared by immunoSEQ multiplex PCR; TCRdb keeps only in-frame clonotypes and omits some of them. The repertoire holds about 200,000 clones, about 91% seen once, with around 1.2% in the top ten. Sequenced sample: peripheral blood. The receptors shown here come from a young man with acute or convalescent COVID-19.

CDR3 sequence (DNA): TGTGCCAGCAGTATGGGACAGGGGCGACAAGAGACCCAGTACTTC. It encodes CASSMGQGRQETQYF. J is TRBJ2-5 and V is TRBV6-5, with TRBD1 identical over 10 bases. The CDR3 has 15 residues. Trimming at V came to 5 bases and at J to 2 bases, leaving 5 bases not matched to a gene. Germline CDR1 and CDR2: MNHEY and SVGAGI.

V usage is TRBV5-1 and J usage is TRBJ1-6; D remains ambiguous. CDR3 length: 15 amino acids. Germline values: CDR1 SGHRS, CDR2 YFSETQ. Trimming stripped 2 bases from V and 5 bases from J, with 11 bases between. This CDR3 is CASSLEGRDNSPLHF. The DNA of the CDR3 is TGCGCCAGCAGCTTAGAGGGTCGGGATAATTCACCCCTCCACTTT.

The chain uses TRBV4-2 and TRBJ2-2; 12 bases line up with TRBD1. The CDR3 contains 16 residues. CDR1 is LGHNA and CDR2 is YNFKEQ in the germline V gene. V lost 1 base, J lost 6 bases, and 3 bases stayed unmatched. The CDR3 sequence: CASSQVGTGGPGELFF. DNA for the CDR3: TGTGCCAGCAGCCAAGTCGGGACAGGGGGCCCCGGGGAGCTGTTTTTT.

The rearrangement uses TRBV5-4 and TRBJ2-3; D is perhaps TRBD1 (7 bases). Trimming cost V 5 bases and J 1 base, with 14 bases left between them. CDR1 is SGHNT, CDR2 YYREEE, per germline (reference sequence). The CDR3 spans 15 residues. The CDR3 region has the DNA TGTGCCAGCAGTCAGGCCAGGGGGGGCACAGATACGCAGTATTTT. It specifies CASSQARGGTDTQYF.

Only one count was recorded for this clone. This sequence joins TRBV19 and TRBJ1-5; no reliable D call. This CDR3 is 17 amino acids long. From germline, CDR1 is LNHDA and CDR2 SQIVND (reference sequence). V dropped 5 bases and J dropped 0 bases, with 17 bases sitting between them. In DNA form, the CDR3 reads TGTGCCAGTAGTGAGGTCCAGCCACTATCTAGCAATCAGCCCCAGCATTTT. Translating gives CASSEVQPLSSNQPQHF.

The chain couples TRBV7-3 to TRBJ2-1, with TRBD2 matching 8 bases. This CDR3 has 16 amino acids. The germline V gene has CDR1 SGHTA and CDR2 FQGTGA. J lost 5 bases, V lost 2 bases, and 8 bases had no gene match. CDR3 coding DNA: TGTGCCAGCAGCTTACAGGGGACTAGAGGAAACAATGAGCAGTTCTTC. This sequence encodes CASSLQGTRGNNEQFF.

CDR3 DNA: TGTGCCAGTGGGGACTTCGTACGGCGCACAGATACGCAGTATTTT. This codes for CASGDFVRRTDTQYF. V gene TRBV11-2 combines with J gene TRBJ2-3; D is perhaps TRBD2 (6 bases). The CDR3 covers 15 residues. Germline CDR1 SGHAT, CDR2 FQNNGV. V lost 9 bases to trimming and J lost 1 base, with 17 bases between them.

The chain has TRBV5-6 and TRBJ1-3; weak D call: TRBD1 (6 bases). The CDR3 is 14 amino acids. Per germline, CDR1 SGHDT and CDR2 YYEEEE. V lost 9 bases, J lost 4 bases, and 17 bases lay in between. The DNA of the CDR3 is TGTGCCACCTCGATGAGGGGGAGAGGAAACACCATATATTTT. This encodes CATSMRGRGNTIYF.

CDR3 amino acids: CASSYGTLGTDTQYF. For the CDR3, the DNA is TGCGCCAGCAGCTACGGGACTTTGGGGACAGATACGCAGTATTTT. The chain uses TRBV5-1 and TRBJ2-3; D may be TRBD2 (6 bases). Germline V lookup: CDR1 SGHRS, CDR2 YFSETQ. This CDR3 spans 15 amino acids. Trimming removed 3 bases at V and 3 bases at J, with 14 bases between.

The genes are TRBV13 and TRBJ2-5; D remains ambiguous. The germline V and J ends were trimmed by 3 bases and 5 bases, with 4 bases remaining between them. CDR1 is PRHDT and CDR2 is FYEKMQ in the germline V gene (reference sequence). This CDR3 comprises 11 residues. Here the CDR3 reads CASSFLETQYF. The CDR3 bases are TGTGCCAGCAGCTTTCTGGAGACCCAGTACTTC. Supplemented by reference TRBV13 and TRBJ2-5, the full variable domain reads AAGVIQSPRHLIKEKRETATLKCYPIPRHDTVYWYQQGPGQDPQFLISFYEKMQSDKGSIPDRFSAQQFSDYHSELNMSSLELGDSALYFCASSFLETQYFGPGTRLLVL.

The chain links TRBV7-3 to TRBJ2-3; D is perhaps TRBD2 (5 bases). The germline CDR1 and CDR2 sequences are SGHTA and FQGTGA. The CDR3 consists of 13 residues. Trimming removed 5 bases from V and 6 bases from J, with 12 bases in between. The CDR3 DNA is TGTGCCAGCAGCCCCGGGGTATCGGATACGCAGTATTTT. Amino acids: CASSPGVSDTQYF.

The CDR3 bases are TGCGCCAGCAGCGGTTCCGGTGAGCAGTTCTTC. Protein: CASSGSGEQFF. The genes are TRBV5-1 and TRBJ2-1; D uncertain. The CDR3 sequence is 11 residues long. Between the trimmed V and J ends, which lost 4 bases and 9 bases, there was a span of 8 bases. Germline CDR1 reads SGHRS; CDR2 reads YFSETQ.

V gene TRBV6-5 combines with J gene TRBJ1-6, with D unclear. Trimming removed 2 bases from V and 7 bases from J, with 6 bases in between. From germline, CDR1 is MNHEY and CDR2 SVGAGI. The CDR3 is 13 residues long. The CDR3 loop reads CASSYAQNSPLHF. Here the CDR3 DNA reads TGTGCCAGCAGTTACGCCCAGAATTCACCCCTCCACTTT.

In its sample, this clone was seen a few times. The CDR3 protein is CASSPPSTGRSTEAFF. In DNA, the CDR3 is TGTGCCAGCAGCCCTCCCAGTACGGGGAGGAGTACTGAAGCTTTCTTT. This chain links TRBV7-9 with TRBJ1-1, with D unresolved. V was shortened by 5 bases and J by 5 bases, with 21 bases between the two germline ends. This CDR3 is 16 amino acids long. The V gene's germline CDR1 is SEHNR and CDR2 FQNEAQ (reference sequence).

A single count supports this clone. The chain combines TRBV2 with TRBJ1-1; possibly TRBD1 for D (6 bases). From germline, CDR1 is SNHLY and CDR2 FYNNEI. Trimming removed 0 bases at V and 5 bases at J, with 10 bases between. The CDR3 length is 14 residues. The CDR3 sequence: CASSEANRETEAFF. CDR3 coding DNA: TGTGCCAGCAGTGAAGCAAACAGGGAGACTGAAGCTTTCTTT.

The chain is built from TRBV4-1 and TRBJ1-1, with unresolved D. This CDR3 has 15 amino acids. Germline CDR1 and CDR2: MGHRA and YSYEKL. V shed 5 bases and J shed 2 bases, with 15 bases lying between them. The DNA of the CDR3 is TGCGCCAGCAGCACGAGGAGTGGAGGTAACACTGAAGCTTTCTTT. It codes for CASSTRSGGNTEAFF.